The 4 T cell receptor beta chains given below trace back to one sample, sequenced in a study of identical twins (dated by TCRdb to 2016 to 2017). Library preparation employed 5' RACE. This sample was sequenced with an Illumina HiSeq 2000. TCRdb redid the processing of the public reads, applying fastp at Q25 and MiXCR, and retained in-frame beta chains. Rows merge per CDR3 protein into single entries with the most common DNA and genes. The sample table holds over 600,000 distinct CDR3 sequences, of which over 20% were seen once. The ten largest account for over 4% of the sample. These sequences were also reported in another study, on T cells expressing NK-cell markers.

Sequenced material: PBMCs. Receptors were obtained from a woman aged 18-29 years in good health.

This clonotype was recorded many times. The V and J genes are TRBV5-1 and TRBJ2-3; TRBD1 matches 9 bases. This CDR3 has 15 amino acids. The V gene end was trimmed by 4 bases and the J gene end by 1 base; junction bases not matched to a gene: 4. In germline, CDR1 is SGHRS, CDR2 YFSETQ. The CDR3 region has the DNA TGCGCCAGCAGCCAACGGACAGGGGGCACAGATACGCAGTATTTT. Its protein is CASSQRTGGTDTQYF.

The chain carries TRBV6-1 and TRBJ1-5, with 8 bases identical to TRBD1. V lost 6 bases to trimming and J lost 1 base; unmatched junction nucleotides: 8. Germline assignment: CDR1 MNHNS and CDR2 SASEGT. There are 16 residues in the CDR3. The CDR3 reads CASRRTGRGSNQPQHF. The CDR3 nucleotides are TGTGCCAGCAGAAGGACAGGGAGAGGGAGCAATCAGCCCCAGCATTTT.

The chain uses TRBV20-1 and TRBJ2-1, with TRBD2 matching over 8 bases. From germline, CDR1 is DFQATT and CDR2 SNEGSKA (reference sequence). V dropped 1 base and J dropped 0; count of bases not matched to a gene: 8. CDR3 length: 17 amino acids. The DNA for the CDR3 is TGCAGTGCTAGAGTACTTAGCGGGGTGAGCTCCTACAATGAGCAGTTCTTC. Translation gives CSARVLSGVSSYNEQFF.

The chain carries TRBV6-2 or TRBV6-3 and TRBJ2-4; D uncertain. CDR3 length: 16 residues. V was pared by 7 bases and J by 1 base, with 17 bases between. Germline assignment: CDR1 MNHEY and CDR2 SVGEGT. The CDR3 nucleotides are TGTGCCAGCAAGACGTCAGACGTATGGGCCAAAAACATTCAGTACTTC. It translates to CASKTSDVWAKNIQYF.